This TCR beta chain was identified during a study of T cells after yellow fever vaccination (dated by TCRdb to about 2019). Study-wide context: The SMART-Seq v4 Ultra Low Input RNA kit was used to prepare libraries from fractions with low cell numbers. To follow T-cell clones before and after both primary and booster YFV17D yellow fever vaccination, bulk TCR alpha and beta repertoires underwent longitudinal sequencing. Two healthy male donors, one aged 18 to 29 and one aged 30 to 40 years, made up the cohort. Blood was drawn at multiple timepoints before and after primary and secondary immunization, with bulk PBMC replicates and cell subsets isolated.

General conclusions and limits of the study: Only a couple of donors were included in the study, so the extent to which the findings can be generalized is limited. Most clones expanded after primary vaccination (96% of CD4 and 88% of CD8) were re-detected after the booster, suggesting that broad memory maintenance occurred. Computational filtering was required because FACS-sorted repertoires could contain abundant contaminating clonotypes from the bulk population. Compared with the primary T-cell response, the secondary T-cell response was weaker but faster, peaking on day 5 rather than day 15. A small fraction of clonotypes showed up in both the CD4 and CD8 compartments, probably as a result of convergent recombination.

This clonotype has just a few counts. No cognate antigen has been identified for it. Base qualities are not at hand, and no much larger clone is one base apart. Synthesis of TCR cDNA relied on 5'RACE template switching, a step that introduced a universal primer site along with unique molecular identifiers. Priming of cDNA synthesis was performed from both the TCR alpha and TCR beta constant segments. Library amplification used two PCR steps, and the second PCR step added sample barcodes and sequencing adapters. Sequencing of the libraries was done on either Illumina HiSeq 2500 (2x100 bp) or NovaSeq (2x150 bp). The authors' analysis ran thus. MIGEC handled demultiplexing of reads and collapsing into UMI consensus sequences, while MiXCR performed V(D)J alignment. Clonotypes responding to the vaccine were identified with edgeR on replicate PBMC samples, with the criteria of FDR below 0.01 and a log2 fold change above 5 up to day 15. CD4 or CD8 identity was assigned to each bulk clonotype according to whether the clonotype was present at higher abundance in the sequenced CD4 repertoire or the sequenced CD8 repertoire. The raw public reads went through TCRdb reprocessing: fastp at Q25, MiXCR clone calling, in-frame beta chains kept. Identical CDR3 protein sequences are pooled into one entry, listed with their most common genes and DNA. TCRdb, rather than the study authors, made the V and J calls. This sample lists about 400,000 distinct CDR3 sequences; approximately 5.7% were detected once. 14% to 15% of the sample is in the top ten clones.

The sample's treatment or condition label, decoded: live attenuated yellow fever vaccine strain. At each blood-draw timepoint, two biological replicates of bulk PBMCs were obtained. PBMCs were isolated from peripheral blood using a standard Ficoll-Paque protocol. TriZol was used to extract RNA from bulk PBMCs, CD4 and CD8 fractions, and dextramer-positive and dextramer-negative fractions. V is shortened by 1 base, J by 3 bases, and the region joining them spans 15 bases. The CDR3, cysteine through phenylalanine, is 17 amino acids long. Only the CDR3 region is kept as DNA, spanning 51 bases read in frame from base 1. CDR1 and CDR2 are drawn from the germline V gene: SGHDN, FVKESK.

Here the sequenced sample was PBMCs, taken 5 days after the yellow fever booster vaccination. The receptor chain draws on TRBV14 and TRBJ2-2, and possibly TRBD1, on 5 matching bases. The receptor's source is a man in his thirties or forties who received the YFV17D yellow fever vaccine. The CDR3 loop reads CASSQGGWGRDTGELFF. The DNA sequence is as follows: TGTGCCAGCAGCCAAGGGGGCTGGGGCCGAGACACCGGGGAGCTGTTTTTT. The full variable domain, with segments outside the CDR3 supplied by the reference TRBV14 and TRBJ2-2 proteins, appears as EAGVTQFPSHSVIEKGQTVTLRCDPISGHDNLYWYRRVMGKEIKFLLHFVKESKQDESGMPNNRFLAERTGGTYSTLKVQPAELEDSGVYFCASSQGGWGRDTGELFFGEGSRLTVL.